What follows are 27 T cell receptor beta chains derived from one specimen sequenced in a study of T cells in Graves' hyperthyroidism and ophthalmopathy. Amplification of TCR beta CDR3 regions was performed using RNA transcripts as template. First-round RT-PCR targeting the TCR CDR3 was performed with the HTBI primer set. TCRdb recomputed calls from the multiplex PCR reads with MiXCR, one row per CDR3 protein. The table has some 350,000 distinct CDR3 sequences, around 14% seen once. The specimen sequenced was blood. All receptors come from a woman under 30 with Graves' hyperthyroidism that later progressed to Graves' ophthalmopathy.

The chain employs TRBV12-3 or TRBV12-4 and TRBJ1-6, with 9 positions matching TRBD1. V trimming: 4 bases; J trimming: 6 bases; junction bases outside the gene matches: 4. This CDR3 is built from 15 residues. CDR3 in amino acids: CASSSRQGGNSPLHF. DNA for the CDR3: TGTGCCAGCAGTTCCCGACAGGGGGGTAATTCACCCCTCCACTTT.

The rearrangement links TRBV30 to TRBJ2-1; 7 nucleotides line up with TRBD1. Germline CDR1 and CDR2: GTSNPN and SVGIG (reference sequence). The CDR3 sequence is 13 residues long. The V segment lost 0 bases and the J segment 8 bases; nucleotides outside the gene matches: 4. CDR3 sequence reads: CAWSVLGGDEQFF. The CDR3 DNA follows: TGTGCCTGGAGTGTACTAGGGGGCGATGAGCAGTTCTTC.

This clonotype was recorded at least ten times. The chain uses TRBV11-2 and TRBJ2-7; perhaps TRBD1 as D (5 bases). Germline assignment: CDR1 SGHAT and CDR2 FQNNGV. The CDR3 extends over 13 amino acids. V was cut by 0 bases and J by 5 bases, with 8 bases left in between. The CDR3 reads CASSLDRAHEQYF. In DNA, the CDR3 is TGTGCCAGCAGCTTAGACAGGGCGCACGAGCAGTACTTC.

This clonotype was recorded at least ten times. This CDR3 reads CASSFGFQTAEAFF. The CDR3 DNA reads TGTGCCAGCAGTTTTGGGTTCCAAACCGCTGAAGCTTTCTTT. The V gene is TRBV12-3 or TRBV12-4, the J gene TRBJ1-1; no reliable D call. The V end lost 3 bases, the J end lost 6 bases, and 14 bases lay between the germline ends. This CDR3 is 14 amino acids long.

This clonotype was detected only once. The CDR3 spells CAWSVDRAGTQETQYF. CDR3 in DNA: TGTGCCTGGAGTGTAGACCGAGCCGGGACGCAAGAGACCCAGTACTTC. V and J are TRBV30 and TRBJ2-5; D possibly uses TRBD1 or TRBD2 (5 bases each). This CDR3 contains 16 residues. Trimming left V 0 bases short and J 2 bases short, with 16 bases between. Germline V gene lookup returns CDR1 GTSNPN and CDR2 SVGIG (reference sequence).

V usage is TRBV20-1 and J usage is TRBJ2-7, with D possibly matching TRBD1 (6 bases). V dropped 5 bases and J dropped 3 bases, with 29 bases sitting between them. The germline V gene encodes CDR1 DFQATT and CDR2 SNEGSKA (reference sequence). The CDR3 loop spans 18 amino acids. CDR3 nucleotides: TGCAGTGCTCCAAGCAGCGGACAGAGAGGACACCCTCGCTACGAGCAGTACTTC. Amino acid sequence: CSAPSSGQRGHPRYEQYF.

Concerning this clonotype: A much more abundant neighbour one base away suggests this may be a read error. The V call is TRBV7-9, the J call TRBJ2-5, with D tentatively TRBD2 (6 bases). The V and J ends lost 4 bases and 9 bases respectively, with 18 bases between them. The CDR3 has 14 residues. The germline gives CDR1 SEHNR, CDR2 FQNEAQ (reference sequence). DNA for the CDR3: TGTGCCAGCAGCTCTTCTTCGCTGAGGGAGGCCCAGTACTTC. Amino acids: CASSSSSLREAQYF.

The V call is TRBV20-1, the J call TRBJ2-7, with 7 bases aligning to TRBD2. The CDR3 loop spans 13 amino acids. Germline assignment: CDR1 DFQATT and CDR2 SNEGSKA (reference sequence). J lost 2 bases, V lost 3 bases, and 4 bases had no gene match. The CDR3 loop is CSASGRSTYEQYF. The CDR3 region has the DNA TGCAGTGCTAGCGGGAGGTCCACCTACGAGCAGTACTTC.

Concerning this clonotype itself: The junction and the germline gene differ at one end; a read error may be behind it. The chain links TRBV2 to TRBJ2-7, with TRBD1 matching 7 bases. Looked up from germline, CDR1 is SNHLY and CDR2 is FYNNEI. This CDR3 is built from 15 residues. CDR3 nucleotide sequence: TGTGCCAGCAGGCGGACAGGAAAGGGGTCCTACGAGCAGTCCTTC. It is translated as CASRRTGKGSYEQSF. Combining the CDR3 with reference TRBV2 and TRBJ2-7 gives the whole variable domain EPEVTQTPSHQVTQMGQEVILRCVPISNHLYFYWYRQILGQKVEFLVSFYNNEISEKSEIFDDQFSVERPDGSNFTLKIRSTKLEDSAMYFCASRRTGKGSYEQSFGPGTRLTVT.

This clonotype was recorded many times. The genes are TRBV15 and TRBJ1-5, with 10 bases fitting TRBD1. V trimming: 3 bases; J trimming: 4 bases; junction bases outside the gene matches: 6. Germline V gene lookup returns CDR1 LNHNV and CDR2 YYDKDF (reference sequence). This CDR3 contains 16 residues. The CDR3 here is CATSRGGTGDNQPQHF. CDR3 DNA sequence: TGTGCCACCAGCAGGGGTGGGACAGGGGATAATCAGCCCCAGCATTTT.

The sample holds many counts of this clonotype. J is TRBJ1-6 and V is TRBV7-9, with a tentative D call TRBD1 (6 bases). The V and J ends lost 5 bases and 7 bases respectively, with 15 bases between them. The germline CDR1 and CDR2 sequences are SEHNR and FQNEAQ (reference sequence). This CDR3 contains 15 residues. DNA of the CDR3: TGTGCCAGCAGCGATGACCACGGGGGCAATTCACCCCTCCACTTT. This codes for CASSDDHGGNSPLHF. The variable domain in full, with the rest retrieved from reference TRBV7-9 and TRBJ1-6, is DTGVSQNPRHKITKRGQNVTFRCDPISEHNRLYWYRQTLGQGPEFLTYFQNEAQLEKSRLLSDRFSAERPKGSFSTLEIQRTEQGDSAMYLCASSDDHGGNSPLHFGNGTRLTVT.

The chain links TRBV2 to TRBJ1-2; possible D gene TRBD1, 5 bases. The CDR3 has 15 residues. Deletions cut 0 bases from V and 4 bases from J, with 12 bases between. Germline CDR1 is SNHLY and CDR2 is FYNNEI. CDR3 region: CASSEAGRGPYGYTF. CDR3 coding DNA: TGTGCCAGCAGTGAAGCGGGGAGGGGTCCCTATGGCTACACCTTC.

In this sample, this clonotype turned up a few times. The J gene is TRBJ2-7, the V gene TRBV4-2, with no clear D. The CDR3 is made up of 17 amino acids. V dropped 0 bases and J dropped 4 bases, with 19 bases sitting between them. Germline V CDR1 and CDR2: LGHNA, YNFKEQ. Written as DNA, the CDR3 is TGTGCCAGCAGCCAAGACTATGGGCAGACACTAAGGTACGAGCAGTACTTC. Residues: CASSQDYGQTLRYEQYF.

This clonotype has ten or more counts. The chain couples TRBV4-3 to TRBJ2-7; 10 bases agree with TRBD2. Germline V gives CDR1 LGHNA, CDR2 YSLEER. The CDR3 extends over 18 amino acids. V shed 1 base, J shed 5 bases, and the junction held 14 bases outside the gene matches. The CDR3 sequence is CASSQGRGLAGVPHEQYF. The CDR3 bases are TGCGCCAGCAGCCAAGGTCGCGGGCTAGCGGGAGTACCCCACGAGCAGTACTTC.

This clonotype was observed a handful of times. CDR3 bases: TGCGCCAGCAGCTTGGAACCCAGGAGCTCCTACAATGAGCAGTTCTTC. This translates into CASSLEPRSSYNEQFF. J is TRBJ2-1 and V is TRBV5-1; D is uncertain. The germline V and J ends were trimmed by 0 bases and 0 bases, with 10 bases remaining between them. The germline gives CDR1 SGHRS, CDR2 YFSETQ. The CDR3 loop spans 16 amino acids.

This clonotype was counted many times. In nucleotides, the CDR3 is TGTGCCAGCAGTTTTGGCCTCCCGACCTACGAGCAGTACTTC. This gives the protein CASSFGLPTYEQYF. This rearrangement joins TRBV28 to TRBJ2-7; D remains ambiguous. Trimming took 3 bases from V and 2 from J, leaving 11 bases between them. The CDR3 loop spans 14 amino acids. Germline CDR1 reads MDHEN; CDR2 reads SYDVKM.

This clonotype came up many times. The chain joins TRBV11-2 to TRBJ2-7, with 7 bases aligning to TRBD2. The CDR3 totals 17 residues. The trim removed 5 bases at V and 3 bases at J, leaving 16 bases unmatched. Germline V gene lookup returns CDR1 SGHAT and CDR2 FQNNGV. The CDR3 is CASSPRSRGSSFYEQYF. CDR3 sequence (DNA): TGTGCCAGCAGCCCAAGAAGTCGCGGGAGTAGTTTCTACGAGCAGTACTTC.

Notes on this clonotype: This may stem from a read error, because a much larger clone lies one nucleotide away. The chain employs TRBV6-1 and TRBJ1-5; D may be TRBD1 (5 bases). Trimming cost V 6 bases and J 7 bases, with 16 bases left between them. The length of the CDR3 is 14 residues. Germline V lookup: CDR1 MNHNS, CDR2 SASEGT. Here the CDR3 reads CASRQWMGGQPQHF. The CDR3 nucleotides are TGTGCCAGCAGGCAGTGGATGGGGGGGCAGCCCCAGCATTTT.

The rearrangement uses TRBV6-1 and TRBJ2-6; D ambiguous. V lost 7 bases to trimming and J lost 3 bases, with 10 bases between them. The length of the CDR3 is 14 residues. In germline, CDR1 is MNHNS, CDR2 SASEGT. In DNA, the CDR3 is TGTGCCAGCAAAGTGGGGTATGGGGCCAACGTCCTGACTTTC. Translated, it gives CASKVGYGANVLTF.

V gene TRBV6-1 combines with J gene TRBJ2-2, with D possibly being TRBD2 (6 bases). CDR3 length: 18 residues. V was clipped by 2 bases and J by 5 bases, with 21 bases between them. Per the germline V gene, CDR1 is MNHNS and CDR2 is SASEGT. The CDR3 nucleotides read TGTGCCAGCAGTGAACGAGGGAGGACGAGTTGGTATACCGGGGAGCTGTTTTTT. It is translated as CASSERGRTSWYTGELFF.

This clonotype has at least ten counts. The J gene is TRBJ2-7, the V gene TRBV11-2; tentatively, D is TRBD1 or TRBD2 (6 bases each). The germline V and J ends were trimmed by 1 base and 2 bases, with 12 bases remaining between them. CDR1 SGHAT and CDR2 FQNNGV come from the germline V gene. The CDR3 loop spans 15 amino acids. The CDR3 sequence is CASSLARGPAYEQYF. The CDR3 region has the DNA TGTGCCAGCAGCTTAGCACGGGGGCCGGCCTACGAGCAGTACTTC. The complete variable domain, with remaining parts taken from reference TRBV11-2 and TRBJ2-7, reads EAGVAQSPRYKIIEKRQSVAFWCNPISGHATLYWYQQILGQGPKLLIQFQNNGVVDDSQLPKDRFSAERLKGVDSTLKIQPAKLEDSAVYLCASSLARGPAYEQYFGPGTRLTVT.

The chain links TRBV7-9 to TRBJ2-1; 7 bases agree with TRBD2. Germline V gene data show CDR1 as SEHNR and CDR2 as FQNEAQ (reference sequence). This CDR3 comprises 14 residues. The junction had 6 bases not matched to a gene; V was cut back by 6 bases and J by 4 bases. CDR3 in amino acids: CASRAGLGYNEQFF. The CDR3 coding sequence is TGTGCCAGCAGAGCGGGACTCGGGTACAATGAGCAGTTCTTC.

Ten or more counts support this clonotype. DNA for the CDR3: TGTGCCAGTATGAGCGGGGAGACCCAGTACTTC. Amino acids: CASMSGETQYF. The V gene is TRBV27, the J gene TRBJ2-5, with D tentatively TRBD2 (6 bases). Germline V gene data show CDR1 as MNHEY and CDR2 as SMNVEV (reference sequence). The CDR3 consists of 11 residues. Trimming took off 9 bases at V and 5 bases at J, with 10 bases between the two ends.

In its sample, this clonotype was seen many times. The V gene is TRBV24-1, the J gene TRBJ2-7; TRBD2 agrees at 8 bases. CDR3 size: 16 residues. Losses at the gene ends were 4 bases for V and 7 bases for J; bases not matched to a gene: 14. Germline values: CDR1 KGHDR, CDR2 SFDVKD. The CDR3 is CATSDPSAREVYEQYF. In DNA form, the CDR3 reads TGTGCCACCAGTGACCCTTCGGCGCGGGAGGTATATGAGCAGTACTTC.

This clonotype came up a few times. This chain uses TRBV28 with TRBJ2-2; 7 bases match TRBD1. This CDR3 has 15 residues. Germline CDR1 is MDHEN and CDR2 is SYDVKM. After removal of 4 bases from V and 2 bases from J, the junction contained 4 bases not matched to a gene. The CDR3 here is CASSSYRGNTGELFF. In nucleotides, the CDR3 is TGTGCCAGCAGTTCTTACAGGGGAAACACCGGGGAGCTGTTTTTT. Supplemented by reference TRBV28 and TRBJ2-2, the full variable domain reads DVKVTQSSRYLVKRTGEKVFLECVQDMDHENMFWYRQDPGLGLRLIYFSYDVKMKEKGDIPEGYSVSREKKERFSLILESASTNQTSMYLCASSSYRGNTGELFFGEGSRLTVL.

This clonotype was detected ten times or more. This chain uses TRBV6-2 or TRBV6-3 with TRBJ2-7; unclear D gene. The CDR3 totals 16 residues. Trimming removed 6 bases at V and 0 bases at J, with 18 bases between. Looked up from germline, CDR1 is MNHEY and CDR2 is SVGEGT. CDR3 DNA sequence: TGTGCCAGCAGGCTCCCCTCGGACCGCAGCTCCTACGAGCAGTACTTC. Translation gives CASRLPSDRSSYEQYF.

V usage is TRBV5-1 and J usage is TRBJ2-2; maybe TRBD1 (5 bases). Germline CDR1 is SGHRS and CDR2 is YFSETQ. The CDR3 has 16 amino acids. V was clipped by 7 bases and J by 6 bases, with 22 bases between them. DNA of the CDR3: TGCGCCAGCCGTCTCGACCCGACCAGGGTTCCCGGGGAGCTGTTTTTT. As protein: CASRLDPTRVPGELFF. Using reference TRBV5-1 and TRBJ2-2 for the parts outside the CDR3, the full variable domain is KAGVTQTPRYLIKTRGQQVTLSCSPISGHRSVSWYQQTPGQGLQFLFEYFSETQRNKGNFPGRFSGRQFSNSRSEMNVSTLELGDSALYLCASRLDPTRVPGELFFGEGSRLTVL.